This TCR beta chain was sequenced in a study of cytomegalovirus exposure and HLA in healthy donors. Study outcomes and limitations: Data from an earlier analysis indicated that most TCR beta V segments were productive either about 90% or about 30% of the time. Accurate HLA-A and HLA-B prediction from TCR beta sequences was reported for most subjects.

About this clone: Its antigen is undetermined.

Amplification used 60 Vbeta primers and 13 Jbeta primers. Sequenced by immunoSEQ multiplex PCR; TCRdb stores in-frame clones only, minus some. The table shows 120,000 or so clones, with about 90% occurring only once. The V end was cut by 4 bases, the J end by 0 bases, with 15 bases between. The CDR3 has 17 residues. Germline lookup yields CDR1 MDHEN and CDR2 SYDVKM. The specimen sequenced was PBMCs. The origin of this receptor is a man aged 35 to 55 in good health and CMV-seronegative. The gene calls are TRBV28 and TRBJ1-4; TRBD1 might be the D (6 bases). DNA for the CDR3: TGTGCCAGCAGTTACCGGCAGGGGAGGGCAACTAATGAAAAACTGTTTTTT. It encodes CASSYRQGRATNEKLFF.